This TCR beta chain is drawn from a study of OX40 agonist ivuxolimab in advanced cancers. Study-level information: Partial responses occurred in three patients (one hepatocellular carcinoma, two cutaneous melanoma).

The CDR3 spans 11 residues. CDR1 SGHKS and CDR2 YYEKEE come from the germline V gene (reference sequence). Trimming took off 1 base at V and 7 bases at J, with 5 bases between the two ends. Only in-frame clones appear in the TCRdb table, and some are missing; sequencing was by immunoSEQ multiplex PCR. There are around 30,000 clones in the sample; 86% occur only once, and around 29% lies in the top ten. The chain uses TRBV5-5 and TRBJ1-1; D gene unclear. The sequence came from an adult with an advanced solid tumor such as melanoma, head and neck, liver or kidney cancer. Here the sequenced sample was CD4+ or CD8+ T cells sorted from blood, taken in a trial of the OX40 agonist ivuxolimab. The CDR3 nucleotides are TGTGCCAGCAGCTTGACGAATGAAGCTTTCTTT. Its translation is CASSLTNEAFF.